Below are 25 T cell receptor beta chains sequenced from a single sample in a study of monozygotic twins with cystic fibrosis. Clones were sequenced by immunoSEQ multiplex PCR, and TCRdb holds only the in-frame ones, with some missing. This sample carries 17,000 or so clones, 90% to 97% of them seen once, and the ten largest clones take about 0.62%. The sequenced material came from blood. These receptor sequences come from a girl aged 2 to 10 with cystic fibrosis.

V usage is TRBV9 and J usage is TRBJ2-7; possible D gene TRBD2, 6 bases. Trimming took off 0 bases at V and 2 bases at J, with 12 bases between the two ends. Per the germline V gene, CDR1 is SGDLS and CDR2 is YYNGEE. This CDR3 is 15 amino acids long. The CDR3 loop is CASSVVTGGAYEQYF. The CDR3 region has the DNA TGTGCCAGCAGCGTAGTCACTGGCGGGGCCTACGAGCAGTACTTC.

V is TRBV5-1 and J is TRBJ1-6; 7 nucleotides align to TRBD1. Germline assignment: CDR1 SGHRS and CDR2 YFSETQ. Trimming removed 3 bases from V and 5 bases from J; junction bases left unmatched: 2. The CDR3 contains 14 residues. The CDR3 bases are TGCGCCAGCAGCTCGGGACAGAATAATTCACCCCTCCACTTT. Its translation is CASSSGQNNSPLHF.

The chain joins TRBV6-5 to TRBJ2-7; 7 nucleotides line up with TRBD1. There are 15 residues in the CDR3. Germline V gene data show CDR1 as MNHEY and CDR2 as SVGAGI. V dropped 0 bases and J dropped 9; count of bases not matched to a gene: 11. This CDR3 reads CASSYSGTASYGQYF. CDR3 DNA: TGTGCCAGCAGTTACTCGGGGACAGCCAGCTATGGGCAGTACTTC.

The chain employs TRBV7-8 and TRBJ1-1; D ambiguous. CDR1 and CDR2 (germline): SGHVS, FQNEAQ. CDR3 length: 12 amino acids. Trimming removed 5 bases from V and 2 bases from J, with 6 bases in between. DNA of the CDR3: TGTGCCAGCAGCCTAGTTAACACTGAAGCTTTCTTT. It is translated as CASSLVNTEAFF.

The J gene is TRBJ1-2, the V gene TRBV7-2; no clear D gene. The V and J ends lost 3 bases and 9 bases respectively, with 11 bases between them. The CDR3 is made up of 12 amino acids. Germline values: CDR1 SGHTA, CDR2 FQGNSA. CDR3 amino acids: CASSLDRMSYTF. Here the CDR3 DNA reads TGTGCCAGCAGCTTGGACCGTATGAGCTACACCTTC.

The gene calls are TRBV15 and TRBJ1-1; tentatively, D is TRBD1 (5 bases). The CDR3 runs 15 residues. Trimming removed 3 bases from V and 5 bases from J, with 16 bases in between. Germline V gives CDR1 LNHNV, CDR2 YYDKDF (reference sequence). The CDR3 loop is CATSRSLQGGTEAFF. CDR3 coding DNA: TGTGCCACCAGCAGGTCTCTTCAGGGAGGGACTGAAGCTTTCTTT. Full variable domain (outside the CDR3, taken from reference TRBV15 and TRBJ1-1): DAMVIQNPRYQVTQFGKPVTLSCSQTLNHNVMYWYQQKSSQAPKLLFHYYDKDFNNEADTPDNFQSRRPNTSFCFLDIRSPGLGDTAMYLCATSRSLQGGTEAFFGQGTRLTVV.

This clone has just one count. The V and J genes are TRBV27 and TRBJ1-2; D possibly corresponds to TRBD1 (5 bases). The V gene lost 5 bases and the J gene lost 6 bases, with 10 bases spanning the gap. CDR3 length equals 12 residues. The germline CDR1 and CDR2 sequences are MNHEY and SMNVEV (reference sequence). The CDR3 is CASSGWGNGYTF. The CDR3 DNA is TGTGCCAGCAGTGGGTGGGGGAATGGCTACACCTTC.

The CDR3 region is CAWSVQDYTDTQYF. The DNA of the CDR3 is TGTGCCTGGAGTGTACAGGATTACACAGATACGCAGTATTTT. The chain joins TRBV30 to TRBJ2-3; the D gene is possibly TRBD1 (5 bases). The CDR3 has 14 residues. Between the trimmed V and J ends, which lost 0 bases and 2 bases, there was a span of 9 bases. The germline gives CDR1 GTSNPN, CDR2 SVGIG (reference sequence).

The gene calls are TRBV19 and TRBJ1-1, with D possibly being TRBD1 (5 bases). Germline loops: CDR1 LNHDA, CDR2 SQIVND (reference sequence). The CDR3 loop spans 14 amino acids. Trimming removed 3 bases from V and 1 base from J, with 9 bases in between. The CDR3: CASSIPGQNTEAFF. In DNA, the CDR3 is TGTGCCAGTAGTATCCCAGGGCAGAACACTGAAGCTTTCTTT.

V gene TRBV7-9 combines with J gene TRBJ1-1; 10 nucleotides align to TRBD1. The germline gives CDR1 SEHNR, CDR2 FQNEAQ (reference sequence). V was clipped by 7 bases and J by 4 bases; unmatched bases: 9. The CDR3 loop spans 15 amino acids. The CDR3 region has the DNA TGTGCCAGCAACCCTGGGGGGACAGGGGTCACTGAAGCTTTCTTT. It is translated as CASNPGGTGVTEAFF.

The chain couples TRBV2 to TRBJ1-1; maybe TRBD1 (5 bases). This CDR3 has 14 residues. Between the trimmed V and J ends, which lost 4 bases and 2 bases, there was a span of 11 bases. Per the germline V gene, CDR1 is SNHLY and CDR2 is FYNNEI. CDR3 nucleotide sequence: TGTGCCAGCAGTGGAGCGGGGGGTAACACTGAAGCTTTCTTT. This translates into CASSGAGGNTEAFF.

The chain employs TRBV7-2 and TRBJ1-5; unclear D gene. The CDR3 spans 13 residues. V lost 1 base and J lost 9, with 10 bases in between. In germline, CDR1 is SGHTA, CDR2 FQGNSA. The CDR3 sequence: CASSLEGSRPQHF. The CDR3 region has the DNA TGTGCCAGCAGCTTAGAGGGTTCTCGGCCCCAGCATTTT.

This chain uses TRBV6-4 with TRBJ2-1, with D perhaps TRBD1 (5 bases). Germline values: CDR1 MRHNA, CDR2 SNTAGT. V lost 3 bases and J lost 4, with 7 bases in between. The CDR3 loop spans 13 amino acids. This chain's CDR3 is CASSEGPYNEQFF. CDR3 nucleotide sequence: TGTGCCAGCAGTGAGGGGCCTTACAATGAGCAGTTCTTC.

This chain joins TRBV11-3 and TRBJ2-1, with D uncertain. CDR3 size: 16 residues. V was cut by 0 bases and J by 0 bases, with 9 bases left in between. CDR1 is SGHNT and CDR2 is YENEEA in the germline V gene. The CDR3 protein is CASSLEVGGSYNEQFF. CDR3 DNA sequence: TGTGCCAGCAGCTTAGAGGTGGGTGGCTCCTACAATGAGCAGTTCTTC. The full variable domain, completed using reference TRBV11-3 and TRBJ2-1, is EAGVVQSPRYKIIEKKQPVAFWCNPISGHNTLYWYLQNLGQGPELLIRYENEEAVDDSQLPKDRFSAERLKGVDSTLKIQPAELGDSAVYLCASSLEVGGSYNEQFFGPGTRLTVL.

J is TRBJ1-3 and V is TRBV7-6; D is unclear. Between the trimmed V and J ends, which lost 1 base and 4 bases, there was a span of 11 bases. There are 15 residues in the CDR3. Germline CDR1 and CDR2: SGHVS and FNYEAQ. The CDR3 DNA follows: TGTGCCAGCAGCTTAGGAGGATTGAGAGGAAACACCATATATTTT. As protein: CASSLGGLRGNTIYF.

This chain links TRBV5-8 with TRBJ1-5, with 7 nucleotides matching TRBD1. In germline, CDR1 is SGHTS, CDR2 YDEGEE. V trimming: 4 bases; J trimming: 4 bases; junction bases outside the gene matches: 5. The CDR3 extends over 14 amino acids. In DNA, the CDR3 is TGTGCCAGCAGCCGGACAGGAGGAAATCAGCCCCAGCATTTT. Encoded protein: CASSRTGGNQPQHF.

The chain has TRBV18 and TRBJ1-1; D is uncertain. This CDR3 comprises 15 residues. V was trimmed by 3 bases and J by 5 bases, leaving 16 bases between them. Per the germline V gene, CDR1 is KGHSH and CDR2 is LQKENI. The CDR3 loop reads CASSPNTAPSTEAFF. The CDR3 DNA follows: TGTGCCAGCTCACCGAACACTGCTCCCTCGACTGAAGCTTTCTTT.

The CDR3 sequence: CASSLGGVQPQHF. In DNA form, the CDR3 reads TGTGCCAGCAGCTTAGGGGGTGTCCAGCCCCAGCATTTT. V gene TRBV7-2 combines with J gene TRBJ1-5; no reliable D call. Germline V gene sequence: CDR1 SGHTA, CDR2 FQGNSA. The length of the CDR3 is 13 residues. V gave up 1 base and J gave up 7 bases, with 8 bases separating them.

The V call is TRBV2, the J call TRBJ1-2, with D unclear. CDR1 SNHLY and CDR2 FYNNEI come from the germline V gene. V dropped 0 bases and J dropped 4 bases, with 15 bases sitting between them. The CDR3 extends over 16 amino acids. CDR3 protein: CASSEAGLREAYGYTF. The DNA of the CDR3 is TGTGCCAGCAGTGAAGCAGGCCTGCGGGAGGCCTATGGCTACACCTTC.

V usage is TRBV13 and J usage is TRBJ2-3, with TRBD1 matching 8 bases. The CDR3 runs 15 residues. The germline CDR1 and CDR2 sequences are PRHDT and FYEKMQ (reference sequence). V lost 2 bases, J lost 3 bases, and 4 bases stayed unmatched. This CDR3 reads CASSLRTGWTDTQYF. The CDR3 DNA reads TGTGCCAGCAGCTTACGGACAGGGTGGACAGATACGCAGTATTTT.

The chain combines TRBV7-9 with TRBJ2-7; 7 bases are shared with TRBD1. V lost 5 bases, J lost 2 bases, and 9 bases stayed unmatched. This CDR3 is built from 15 residues. Germline CDR1 and CDR2: SEHNR and FQNEAQ (reference sequence). The CDR3 DNA is TGTGCCAGCAGCACCATGAGGACAGGCCCCTACGAGCAGTACTTC. It yields the protein CASSTMRTGPYEQYF.

V is TRBV19 and J is TRBJ1-5; TRBD1 matches 7 bases. This CDR3 has 17 residues. V lost 4 bases and J lost 5; bases outside the gene matches: 14. CDR1 is LNHDA, CDR2 SQIVND, per germline (reference sequence). The CDR3 here is CASSTTPGQTLYQPQHF. CDR3 sequence (DNA): TGTGCCAGTAGTACCACACCGGGACAGACCCTATATCAGCCCCAGCATTTT.

The gene calls are TRBV6-1 and TRBJ1-3; no definite D call. Germline V gene sequence: CDR1 MNHNS, CDR2 SASEGT. The CDR3 extends over 14 amino acids. V was pared by 6 bases and J by 4 bases, with 13 bases between. CDR3 coding DNA: TGTGCCAGCAGGATCTTCGCTGCGGGAAACACCATATATTTT. It yields the protein CASRIFAAGNTIYF.

The chain links TRBV6-5 to TRBJ1-2; D is unclear. CDR1 and CDR2 (germline): MNHEY, SVGAGI. The V gene lost 1 base and the J gene lost 7 bases, with 16 bases spanning the gap. This CDR3 has 15 residues. The CDR3 DNA reads TGTGCCAGCAGTTACTTTGCCAGGCATCCTTCTGGCTACACCTTC. It translates to CASSYFARHPSGYTF.

The chain carries TRBV6-6 and TRBJ2-7; D possibly uses TRBD1 or TRBD2 (5 bases each). The CDR3 is 15 amino acids. The V gene's germline CDR1 is MNHNY and CDR2 SVGAGI (reference sequence). The V and J ends lost 8 bases and 2 bases respectively, with 19 bases between them. Here the CDR3 reads CASSVRRGVPYEQYF. The CDR3 DNA sequence: TGTGCCAGCTCGGTCCGGCGAGGGGTCCCCTACGAGCAGTACTTC.